The next 16 T cell receptor beta chains were all read from a single sample in a study of blood T cell repertoires in COVID-19. Some clones are missing from TCRdb's copy, which holds only in-frame ones; the method was immunoSEQ multiplex PCR. Of some 150,000 clones listed, 80% to 90% were seen once; the top ten hold 37%. The sample taken for sequencing was peripheral blood. The origin of the receptors is a man in his fifties who had recovered from COVID-19.

To note about this clone: A read error may be the cause here, since a much bigger clone is one base away. J is TRBJ1-1 and V is TRBV11-2, with a possible D match to TRBD1 (5 bases). The CDR3 is 12 amino acids. CDR1 SGHAT and CDR2 FQNNGV come from the germline V gene. Deletions cut 1 base from V and 6 bases from J, with 6 bases between. The CDR3 sequence is CASSLGGPEAFF. In nucleotides, the CDR3 is TGTGCCAGCAGCTTAGGGGGCCCTGAAGCTTTCTTT. The variable domain in full, completed from reference TRBV11-2 and TRBJ1-1, reads EAGVAQSPRYKIIEKRQSVAFWCNPISGHATLYWYQQILGQGPKLLIQFQNNGVVDDSQLPKDRFSAERLKGVDSTLKIQPAKLEDSAVYLCASSLGGPEAFFGQGTRLTVV.

The gene calls are TRBV6-2 or TRBV6-3 and TRBJ1-1; TRBD1 might be the D (5 bases). There are 14 residues in the CDR3. V lost 0 bases, J lost 5 bases, and 10 bases lay in between. Germline V gene data show CDR1 as MNHEY and CDR2 as SVGEGT. The DNA for the CDR3 is TGTGCCAGCAGTTACTCGTACAGGAGAACTGAAGCTTTCTTT. Its protein is CASSYSYRRTEAFF.

The rearrangement links TRBV7-9 to TRBJ1-5, with D possibly TRBD1 on 6 matching bases. Trimming took 5 bases from V and 3 from J, leaving 20 bases between them. Per the germline V gene, CDR1 is SEHNR and CDR2 is FQNEAQ (reference sequence). This CDR3 has 17 amino acids. CDR3 DNA sequence: TGTGCCAGCAGCCCGAATAGGGGGGGGGTAGACAATCAGCCCCAGCATTTT. Protein: CASSPNRGGVDNQPQHF. The complete variable domain, with remaining parts taken from reference TRBV7-9 and TRBJ1-5, reads DTGVSQNPRHKITKRGQNVTFRCDPISEHNRLYWYRQTLGQGPEFLTYFQNEAQLEKSRLLSDRFSAERPKGSFSTLEIQRTEQGDSAMYLCASSPNRGGVDNQPQHFGDGTRLSIL.

The gene calls are TRBV24-1 and TRBJ1-5, with 8 bases matching TRBD1. The CDR3 runs 13 residues. The J segment lost 7 bases and the V segment lost 11 bases, leaving 9 bases of the junction unmatched. The germline CDR1 and CDR2 sequences are KGHDR and SFDVKD. The CDR3 sequence: CAIRQGKSQPQHF. CDR3 coding DNA: TGTGCCATCAGACAGGGGAAATCCCAGCCCCAGCATTTT.

V is TRBV4-3 and J is TRBJ1-3; weak D call: TRBD1 (6 bases). Germline V gene sequence: CDR1 LGHNA, CDR2 YSLEER. The CDR3 has 16 amino acids. The V gene lost 1 base and the J gene lost 4 bases, with 14 bases spanning the gap. Here the CDR3 reads CASSQGGGALGNTIYF. DNA of the CDR3: TGCGCCAGCAGCCAAGGAGGGGGGGCGCTGGGAAACACCATATATTTT.

The V gene is TRBV6-2 or TRBV6-3, the J gene TRBJ2-7; 8 bases are shared with TRBD2. CDR3 length equals 16 residues. Germline V gene lookup returns CDR1 MNHEY and CDR2 SVGEGT. With V trimmed by 0 bases and J by 2 bases, 6 bases remained unmatched. The CDR3 DNA is TGTGCCAGCAGTTACTCCGTAGCGGGGAAGGCCTACGAGCAGTACTTC. It specifies CASSYSVAGKAYEQYF.

The DNA of the CDR3 is TGTGCCAGCAGTTGGGGGGTAACGAACACTGAAGCTTTCTTT. Encoded protein: CASSWGVTNTEAFF. The V and J genes are TRBV11-3 and TRBJ1-1, with a possible D match to TRBD1 (5 bases). Trimming took off 6 bases at V and 1 base at J, with 12 bases between the two ends. In germline, CDR1 is SGHNT, CDR2 YENEEA. The CDR3 totals 14 residues. Full variable domain (missing parts from reference TRBV11-3 and TRBJ1-1): EAGVVQSPRYKIIEKKQPVAFWCNPISGHNTLYWYLQNLGQGPELLIRYENEEAVDDSQLPKDRFSAERLKGVDSTLKIQPAELGDSAVYLCASSWGVTNTEAFFGQGTRLTVV.

The chain is built from TRBV19 and TRBJ2-7, with 9 bases matching TRBD1. The length of the CDR3 is 13 residues. Germline V gene sequence: CDR1 LNHDA, CDR2 SQIVND (reference sequence). V shed 5 bases and J 6 bases; nucleotides not matched to a gene: 5. The CDR3 loop is CASSLPTGGEQYF. The DNA for the CDR3 is TGTGCCAGTAGTCTCCCGACAGGGGGCGAGCAGTACTTC.

The chain employs TRBV19 and TRBJ2-3, with 11 bases lining up with TRBD2. Germline V gene sequence: CDR1 LNHDA, CDR2 SQIVND (reference sequence). J was trimmed by 1 base and V by 0 bases; bases with no gene match: 6. CDR3 length: 18 amino acids. CDR3 sequence reads: CASSIEASGGSRTDTQYF. The CDR3 region has the DNA TGTGCCAGTAGTATAGAGGCTAGCGGGGGGTCCCGCACAGATACGCAGTATTTT.

The chain combines TRBV7-9 with TRBJ1-6, with 11 bases aligning to TRBD1. The V and J ends lost 2 bases and 9 bases, in that order; junction bases with no gene match: 15. The CDR3 length is 19 residues. Germline CDR1 SEHNR, CDR2 FQNEAQ (reference sequence). The CDR3 DNA follows: TGTGCCAGCAGCTTATCGAGGACAGGGGGCCTGGTTGATACTTCACCCCTCCACTTT. Its translation: CASSLSRTGGLVDTSPLHF.

The chain recombines TRBV11-2 with TRBJ1-6; D is unresolved. The germline gives CDR1 SGHAT, CDR2 FQNNGV. The CDR3 totals 14 residues. The V end lost 5 bases, the J end lost 9 bases, and 14 bases lay between the germline ends. CDR3 residues: CASSLARRISPLHF. The CDR3 DNA is TGTGCCAGCAGCCTTGCCAGGAGGATTTCACCCCTCCACTTT.

This chain links TRBV6-1 with TRBJ1-3, with D perhaps matching TRBD1 (6 bases). The V end lost 3 bases, the J end lost 3 bases, and 9 bases lay between the germline ends. The length of the CDR3 is 14 residues. Germline V gene sequence: CDR1 MNHNS, CDR2 SASEGT. The CDR3 here is CASSEWGLGNTIYF. Here the CDR3 DNA reads TGTGCCAGCAGTGAGTGGGGGCTTGGAAACACCATATATTTT.

The rearrangement uses TRBV6-5 and TRBJ1-1; weak D call: TRBD1 (6 bases). Germline values: CDR1 MNHEY, CDR2 SVGAGI. The CDR3 loop spans 14 amino acids. V was clipped by 2 bases and J by 0 bases, with 7 bases between them. CDR3 amino acids: CASSYGQLNTEAFF. CDR3 DNA sequence: TGTGCCAGCAGTTACGGACAGTTGAACACTGAAGCTTTCTTT.

The chain uses TRBV6-2 or TRBV6-3 and TRBJ2-5, with TRBD2 identical over 8 bases. Germline V CDR1 and CDR2: MNHEY, SVGEGT. CDR3 length: 14 residues. V was clipped by 2 bases and J by 5 bases; unmatched bases: 4. Here the CDR3 reads CASSYSGGGETQYF. The CDR3, as DNA: TGTGCCAGCAGTTACAGCGGCGGGGGGGAGACCCAGTACTTC.

The chain recombines TRBV20-1 with TRBJ2-1, with D possibly being TRBD1 (5 bases). The CDR3 contains 11 residues. The V end was cut by 3 bases, the J end by 9 bases, with 9 bases between. The germline gives CDR1 DFQATT, CDR2 SNEGSKA (reference sequence). The CDR3 coding sequence is TGCAGTGCTAGGTTGCAGGGTGAGCAGTTCTTC. The encoded protein is CSARLQGEQFF.

The V gene is TRBV6-6, the J gene TRBJ2-7; the D gene is possibly TRBD1 (6 bases). V shed 0 bases and J shed 8 bases, with 8 bases lying between them. From germline, CDR1 is MNHNY and CDR2 SVGAGI (reference sequence). The CDR3 covers 12 residues. The CDR3 region has the DNA TGTGCCAGCAGTTACTCGGACAGCCAGCAGTACTTC. The encoded protein is CASSYSDSQQYF.